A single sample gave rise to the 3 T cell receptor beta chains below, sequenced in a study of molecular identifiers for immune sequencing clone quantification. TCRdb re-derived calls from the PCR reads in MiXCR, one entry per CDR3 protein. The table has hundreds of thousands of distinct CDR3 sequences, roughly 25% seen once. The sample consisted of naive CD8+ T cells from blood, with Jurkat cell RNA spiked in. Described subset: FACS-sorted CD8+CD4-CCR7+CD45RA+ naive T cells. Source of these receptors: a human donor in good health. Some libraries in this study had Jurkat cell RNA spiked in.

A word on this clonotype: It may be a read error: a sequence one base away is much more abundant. For the CDR3, the DNA is TGCGTCAGCAGCTCGTCGATAGGACAGTCTGGAAACACCATATATTTT. As protein: CVSSSSIGQSGNTIYF. The chain employs TRBV4-3 and TRBJ1-3; tentatively, D is TRBD1 (6 bases). Germline assignment: CDR1 LGHNA and CDR2 YSLEER. The CDR3 sequence is 16 residues long.

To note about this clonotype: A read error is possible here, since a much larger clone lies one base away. CDR3 sequence reads: CACSDRDYEQYF. The CDR3, as DNA: TGTGCCTGTAGCGACAGGGACTACGAGCAGTACTTC. This chain connects TRBV19 to TRBJ2-7; 7 bases are shared with TRBD1. Germline CDR1 reads LNHDA; CDR2 reads SQIVND (reference sequence). The CDR3 runs 12 residues.

This CDR3 is CAWRWRGYNTEAFF. The CDR3 DNA reads TGTGCCTGGAGGTGGCGAGGCTATAACACTGAAGCTTTCTTT. This chain uses TRBV30 with TRBJ1-1; D gene unclear. Trimming shortened V by 3 bases and J by 2 bases, and 13 bases separated the two germline ends. This CDR3 is 14 amino acids long. CDR1 and CDR2 from the germline V gene are GTSNPN and SVGIG (reference sequence).